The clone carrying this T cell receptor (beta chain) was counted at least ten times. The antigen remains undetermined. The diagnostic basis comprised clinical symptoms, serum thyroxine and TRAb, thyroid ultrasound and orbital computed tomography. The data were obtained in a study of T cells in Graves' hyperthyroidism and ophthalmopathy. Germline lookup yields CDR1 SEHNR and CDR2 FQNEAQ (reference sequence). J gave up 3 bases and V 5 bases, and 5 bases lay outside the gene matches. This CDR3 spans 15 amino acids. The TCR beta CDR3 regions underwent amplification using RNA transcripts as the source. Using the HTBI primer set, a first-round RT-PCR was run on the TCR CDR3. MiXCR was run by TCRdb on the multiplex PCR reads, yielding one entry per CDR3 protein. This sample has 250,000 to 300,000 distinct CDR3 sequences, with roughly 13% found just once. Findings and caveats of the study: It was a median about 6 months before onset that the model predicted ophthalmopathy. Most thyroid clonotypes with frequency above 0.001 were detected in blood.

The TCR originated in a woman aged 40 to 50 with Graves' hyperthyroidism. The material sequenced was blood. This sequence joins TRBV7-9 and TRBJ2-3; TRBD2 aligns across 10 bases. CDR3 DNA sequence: TGTGCCAGCAGCCCCCCGACTAGCGGGACAGATACGCAGTATTTT. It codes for CASSPPTSGTDTQYF.